These 26 T cell receptor beta chains share one sample of origin, sequenced in a study of cytomegalovirus exposure and HLA in healthy donors. PCR used 60 Vbeta primers and 13 Jbeta primers. This table comes from immunoSEQ multiplex PCR, and its TCRdb copy is limited to in-frame clones, with some not included. The table has 110,000 to 150,000 clones, 70% seen once. Sequencing was performed on PBMCs. Every receptor here comes from a woman aged 55 to 70 in good health and CMV-seropositive.

The chain couples TRBV7-9 to TRBJ1-1, with D unresolved. This CDR3 is built from 14 residues. Germline V gene lookup returns CDR1 SEHNR and CDR2 FQNEAQ (reference sequence). V lost 0 bases and J 1 base, leaving 6 bases between the germline ends. The CDR3 coding sequence is TGTGCCAGCAGCTTAGCACGAGGGAACACTGAAGCTTTCTTT. It codes for CASSLARGNTEAFF. Supplemented by reference TRBV7-9 and TRBJ1-1, the full variable domain reads DTGVSQNPRHKITKRGQNVTFRCDPISEHNRLYWYRQTLGQGPEFLTYFQNEAQLEKSRLLSDRFSAERPKGSFSTLEIQRTEQGDSAMYLCASSLARGNTEAFFGQGTRLTVV.

V gene TRBV7-8 combines with J gene TRBJ2-7; 7 positions agree with TRBD2. Germline CDR1 SGHVS, CDR2 FQNEAQ. Trimming took 2 bases from V and 3 from J; bases not matched to a gene: 13. CDR3 length: 17 residues. As DNA, the CDR3 is TGTGCCAGCAGCTTAACCGTCACTAGCGCTGGTGTCTACGAGCAGTACTTC. It translates to CASSLTVTSAGVYEQYF.

The rearrangement joins TRBV2 to TRBJ2-5; D unresolved. There are 13 residues in the CDR3. CDR1 SNHLY and CDR2 FYNNEI come from the germline V gene. V lost 5 bases and J 2 bases, leaving 9 bases between the germline ends. The CDR3 loop is CASSIPGQETQYF. CDR3 in DNA: TGTGCCAGCAGTATTCCAGGACAAGAGACCCAGTACTTC.

This clone turned up a few times. V gene TRBV11-2 combines with J gene TRBJ1-2; no clear D. Germline CDR1 is SGHAT and CDR2 is FQNNGV. Trimming removed 5 bases from V and 4 bases from J, with 14 bases in between. This CDR3 has 14 residues. CDR3 sequence reads: CASSPIGNPYGYTF. In DNA, the CDR3 is TGTGCCAGCAGCCCAATCGGGAATCCCTATGGCTACACCTTC.

The genes are TRBV7-8 and TRBJ1-1; D is undetermined. CDR3 length equals 13 residues. Germline values: CDR1 SGHVS, CDR2 FQNEAQ. V dropped 5 bases and J dropped 7 bases, with 14 bases sitting between them. The CDR3 DNA reads TGTGCCAGCAGCATTAGCGACTCTCTTGAAGCTTTCTTT. It codes for CASSISDSLEAFF.

The genes are TRBV10-1 and TRBJ2-1, with TRBD1 matching over 9 bases. CDR1 is WNHNN and CDR2 is SYGVQD in the germline V gene (reference sequence). The junction had 7 bases not matched to a gene; V was cut back by 6 bases and J by 7 bases. CDR3 length: 14 amino acids. The CDR3, as DNA: TGCGCCAGCAGCCGGGACAGGGTCCTTAATGAGCAGTTCTTC. Amino acid sequence: CASSRDRVLNEQFF.

V is TRBV28 and J is TRBJ1-5; 7 bases line up with TRBD1. Trimming removed 4 bases from V and 7 bases from J; junction bases left unmatched: 10. Germline values: CDR1 MDHEN, CDR2 SYDVKM. CDR3 size: 15 residues. The CDR3, as DNA: TGTGCCAGCAGTTGGGGCGACAGGGTTGAACAGCCCCAGCATTTT. This translates into CASSWGDRVEQPQHF.

The V call is TRBV7-9, the J call TRBJ1-4; a weak D match, TRBD1 (6 bases). The germline V gene encodes CDR1 SEHNR and CDR2 FQNEAQ (reference sequence). This CDR3 is 14 amino acids long. V was trimmed by 5 bases and J by 6 bases, leaving 13 bases between them. For the CDR3, the DNA is TGTGCCAGCAGCCCGGGGGGCGGCTATGAAAAACTGTTTTTT. Its translation: CASSPGGGYEKLFF.

The chain recombines TRBV2 with TRBJ1-5, with a weak D call TRBD1 (5 bases). The CDR3 contains 15 residues. Trimming cost V 2 bases and J 2 bases, with 10 bases left between them. Germline V CDR1 and CDR2: SNHLY, FYNNEI. In DNA, the CDR3 is TGTGCCAGCAGTGAAAGGGGAATAGGCAATCAGCCCCAGCATTTT. Its translation: CASSERGIGNQPQHF.

The chain couples TRBV6-1 to TRBJ1-2, with 11 bases matching TRBD1. CDR3 size: 16 residues. V lost 0 bases, J lost 8 bases, and 8 bases stayed unmatched. CDR1 MNHNS and CDR2 SASEGT come from the germline V gene. The CDR3 DNA reads as TGTGCCAGCAGTGAAGCTGGGACAGGGGGGACGGGGGGCTACACCTTC. Translation: CASSEAGTGGTGGYTF.

This clone has more than one count but fewer than ten. The V call is TRBV27, the J call TRBJ1-2; no clear D. The V gene lost 6 bases and the J gene lost 3 bases, with 14 bases spanning the gap. Per germline, CDR1 MNHEY and CDR2 SMNVEV (reference sequence). The CDR3 runs 14 residues. DNA of the CDR3: TGTGCCAGCAGCCGTATCTTCGGAGACTATGGCTACACCTTC. Translation gives CASSRIFGDYGYTF.

The chain joins TRBV19 to TRBJ1-4; 7 nucleotides match TRBD1. The junction had 7 bases not matched to a gene; V was cut back by 8 bases and J by 4 bases. Germline loops: CDR1 LNHDA, CDR2 SQIVND (reference sequence). There are 14 residues in the CDR3. CDR3 nucleotide sequence: TGTGCCAGTTCTCCGGGACAGCTTAATGAAAAACTGTTTTTT. This gives the protein CASSPGQLNEKLFF.

The chain links TRBV2 to TRBJ2-5, with 8 bases lining up with TRBD2. In germline, CDR1 is SNHLY, CDR2 FYNNEI. Trimming cost V 6 bases and J 7 bases; bases outside gene matches: 7. The CDR3 totals 13 residues. The CDR3 DNA sequence: TGTGCCAGCAGCGGGAGGGTTACGGGGACCCAGTACTTC. It codes for CASSGRVTGTQYF.

The chain combines TRBV28 with TRBJ1-1; D may be TRBD1 (6 bases). The germline V gene encodes CDR1 MDHEN and CDR2 SYDVKM. Trimming removed 7 bases from V and 5 bases from J, with 14 bases in between. The CDR3 runs to 13 residues. Here the CDR3 DNA reads TGTGCCAGCATGGGGAACAGGGCAACTGAAGCTTTCTTT. Amino acid sequence: CASMGNRATEAFF.

A few counts support this clone. J is TRBJ2-1 and V is TRBV10-3, with D unclear. CDR1 is ENHRY and CDR2 is SYGVKD in the germline V gene. This CDR3 comprises 14 residues. Trimming stripped 0 bases from V and 0 bases from J, with 3 bases between. DNA for the CDR3: TGTGCCATCAGTGAGTCGTACTCCTACAATGAGCAGTTCTTC. Protein product: CAISESYSYNEQFF.

J is TRBJ2-2 and V is TRBV7-8; 10 positions match TRBD2. Germline-derived CDR1 and CDR2 are SGHVS and FQNEAQ. The CDR3 length is 15 residues. V lost 5 bases to trimming and J lost 9 bases; unmatched junction nucleotides: 9. The CDR3 sequence is CASSPRASGRWELFF. The CDR3 bases are TGTGCCAGCAGCCCTCGGGCTAGCGGGAGATGGGAGCTGTTTTTT.

CDR3 sequence reads: CASSLETGGGSEAFF. The CDR3 nucleotides are TGTGCCAGCAGCTTGGAGACAGGGGGAGGATCTGAAGCTTTCTTT. The chain links TRBV5-5 to TRBJ1-1; 9 bases agree with TRBD1. Germline-derived CDR1 and CDR2 are SGHKS and YYEKEE (reference sequence). The CDR3 extends over 15 amino acids. After removal of 0 bases from V and 6 bases from J, the junction contained 6 bases not matched to a gene.

This clone was found a few times. The V and J genes are TRBV6-1 and TRBJ1-1; unclear D gene. Trimming shortened V by 0 bases and J by 4 bases, and 3 bases separated the two germline ends. From germline, CDR1 is MNHNS and CDR2 SASEGT. CDR3 size: 12 residues. The CDR3 reads CASSEARTEAFF. As DNA, the CDR3 is TGTGCCAGCAGTGAAGCGCGCACTGAAGCTTTCTTT.

The chain links TRBV7-8 to TRBJ2-7; 8 nucleotides align to TRBD1. V shed 5 bases and J 9 bases; nucleotides not matched to a gene: 3. The CDR3 consists of 11 residues. The germline CDR1 and CDR2 sequences are SGHVS and FQNEAQ. The CDR3 coding sequence is TGTGCCAGCAGCGCAGACAGGGGGCAGTACTTC. It codes for CASSADRGQYF.

The chain joins TRBV5-1 to TRBJ2-7; 11 positions match TRBD1. With V trimmed by 3 bases and J by 3 bases, 2 bases remained unmatched. CDR3 length: 14 amino acids. Germline V gene lookup returns CDR1 SGHRS and CDR2 YFSETQ. The DNA for the CDR3 is TGCGCCAGCAGCTGGGACAGGGGGAACTACGAGCAGTACTTC. Its protein product is CASSWDRGNYEQYF.

The chain uses TRBV12-5 and TRBJ2-4; perhaps TRBD2 as D (7 bases). This CDR3 spans 15 amino acids. Between the trimmed V and J ends, which lost 0 bases and 4 bases, there was a span of 10 bases. Germline V gene lookup returns CDR1 LGHNT and CDR2 FRNRAP. CDR3 nucleotides: TGTGCTAGTGGTTTGGTAGCGGGACAAAAAAACATTCAGTACTTC. Protein sequence: CASGLVAGQKNIQYF.

This chain connects TRBV2 to TRBJ1-2; 8 bases align to TRBD1. V gave up 4 bases and J gave up 7 bases; unmatched junction bases: 8. Germline V CDR1 and CDR2: SNHLY, FYNNEI. The CDR3 is 14 amino acids. The CDR3 loop reads CASSVVQGVGGYTF. The CDR3 DNA sequence: TGTGCCAGCAGTGTAGTACAGGGGGTAGGTGGCTACACCTTC. Combining the CDR3 with reference TRBV2 and TRBJ1-2 gives the whole variable domain EPEVTQTPSHQVTQMGQEVILRCVPISNHLYFYWYRQILGQKVEFLVSFYNNEISEKSEIFDDQFSVERPDGSNFTLKIRSTKLEDSAMYFCASSVVQGVGGYTFGSGTRLTVV.

Concerning this clone itself: The sample has other DNA sequences that encode this CDR3 too. J is TRBJ2-7 and V is TRBV29-1; weak D call: TRBD2 (6 bases). V dropped 4 bases and J dropped 1 base, with 14 bases sitting between them. Germline V lookup: CDR1 SQVTM, CDR2 ANQGSEA. The CDR3 is made up of 14 amino acids. The CDR3 DNA follows: TGCAGCGTTGTTGGAGGGCAGGAGTCCTACGAGCAGTACTTC. It encodes CSVVGGQESYEQYF.

This chain uses TRBV12-5 with TRBJ1-1; no definite D call. Per the germline V gene, CDR1 is LGHNT and CDR2 is FRNRAP. Trimming took off 3 bases at V and 13 bases at J, with 12 bases between the two ends. The CDR3 totals 11 residues. CDR3 sequence reads: CASGLSPSDFF. The CDR3 nucleotides read TGTGCTAGTGGTTTATCCCCCAGTGATTTCTTT. The variable domain in full, completed from reference TRBV12-5 and TRBJ1-1, reads DARVTQTPRHKVTEMGQEVTMRCQPILGHNTVFWYRQTMMQGLELLAYFRNRAPLDDSGMPKDRFSAEMPDATLATLKIQPSEPRDSAVYFCASGLSPSDFFGQGTRLTVV.

The chain links TRBV11-3 to TRBJ2-7, with D possibly being TRBD2 (6 bases). Per germline, CDR1 SGHNT and CDR2 YENEEA. V shed 4 bases and J shed 0 bases, with 13 bases lying between them. The CDR3 contains 15 residues. CDR3 nucleotides: TGTGCCAGCAGCTCCTCTCGCGGGAACTCCTACGAGCAGTACTTC. This gives the protein CASSSSRGNSYEQYF.

This clone was counted only a few times. V and J are TRBV29-1 and TRBJ1-1; possible D gene TRBD1, 5 bases. With 7 bases removed from V and 0 bases from J, the gap between germline ends came to 12 bases. The CDR3 is made up of 13 amino acids. Germline V CDR1 and CDR2: SQVTM, ANQGSEA. CDR3 in amino acids: CSGGEAMNTEAFF. The CDR3 DNA is TGCAGCGGGGGGGAGGCCATGAACACTGAAGCTTTCTTT.